This T cell receptor (beta chain) was captured in a study of shared clonotypes between healthy human individuals. None of the donors, who were healthy HIV-negative adults, had recently had acute infections or vaccinations. The method was immunoSEQ multiplex PCR; TCRdb's version includes in-frame clones alone and lacks a portion of them. Of roughly 2.2 million clones in the sample, roughly 92% were seen once. The CDR3 runs to 14 residues. The germline V gene encodes CDR1 SGHRS and CDR2 YFSETQ. V lost 1 base, J lost 5 bases, and 3 bases stayed unmatched. This clonotype was obtained from a man between 18 and 35 years old in good health. Some clones in this sample may be carry-over from other donors' samples. The chain uses TRBV5-1 and TRBJ2-3; TRBD2 matches 8 bases. Sequenced sample: naive CD4+ T cells from PBMCs. The subset was: CD45RA+ positively selected. The CDR3 DNA sequence: TGCGCCAGCAGCTTGAGCCTAGCGGGAGATACGCAGTATTTT. The encoded protein is CASSLSLAGDTQYF. Full variable domain (remainder filled in from reference TRBV5-1 and TRBJ2-3): KAGVTQTPRYLIKTRGQQVTLSCSPISGHRSVSWYQQTPGQGLQFLFEYFSETQRNKGNFPGRFSGRQFSNSRSEMNVSTLELGDSALYLCASSLSLAGDTQYFGPGTRLTVL.